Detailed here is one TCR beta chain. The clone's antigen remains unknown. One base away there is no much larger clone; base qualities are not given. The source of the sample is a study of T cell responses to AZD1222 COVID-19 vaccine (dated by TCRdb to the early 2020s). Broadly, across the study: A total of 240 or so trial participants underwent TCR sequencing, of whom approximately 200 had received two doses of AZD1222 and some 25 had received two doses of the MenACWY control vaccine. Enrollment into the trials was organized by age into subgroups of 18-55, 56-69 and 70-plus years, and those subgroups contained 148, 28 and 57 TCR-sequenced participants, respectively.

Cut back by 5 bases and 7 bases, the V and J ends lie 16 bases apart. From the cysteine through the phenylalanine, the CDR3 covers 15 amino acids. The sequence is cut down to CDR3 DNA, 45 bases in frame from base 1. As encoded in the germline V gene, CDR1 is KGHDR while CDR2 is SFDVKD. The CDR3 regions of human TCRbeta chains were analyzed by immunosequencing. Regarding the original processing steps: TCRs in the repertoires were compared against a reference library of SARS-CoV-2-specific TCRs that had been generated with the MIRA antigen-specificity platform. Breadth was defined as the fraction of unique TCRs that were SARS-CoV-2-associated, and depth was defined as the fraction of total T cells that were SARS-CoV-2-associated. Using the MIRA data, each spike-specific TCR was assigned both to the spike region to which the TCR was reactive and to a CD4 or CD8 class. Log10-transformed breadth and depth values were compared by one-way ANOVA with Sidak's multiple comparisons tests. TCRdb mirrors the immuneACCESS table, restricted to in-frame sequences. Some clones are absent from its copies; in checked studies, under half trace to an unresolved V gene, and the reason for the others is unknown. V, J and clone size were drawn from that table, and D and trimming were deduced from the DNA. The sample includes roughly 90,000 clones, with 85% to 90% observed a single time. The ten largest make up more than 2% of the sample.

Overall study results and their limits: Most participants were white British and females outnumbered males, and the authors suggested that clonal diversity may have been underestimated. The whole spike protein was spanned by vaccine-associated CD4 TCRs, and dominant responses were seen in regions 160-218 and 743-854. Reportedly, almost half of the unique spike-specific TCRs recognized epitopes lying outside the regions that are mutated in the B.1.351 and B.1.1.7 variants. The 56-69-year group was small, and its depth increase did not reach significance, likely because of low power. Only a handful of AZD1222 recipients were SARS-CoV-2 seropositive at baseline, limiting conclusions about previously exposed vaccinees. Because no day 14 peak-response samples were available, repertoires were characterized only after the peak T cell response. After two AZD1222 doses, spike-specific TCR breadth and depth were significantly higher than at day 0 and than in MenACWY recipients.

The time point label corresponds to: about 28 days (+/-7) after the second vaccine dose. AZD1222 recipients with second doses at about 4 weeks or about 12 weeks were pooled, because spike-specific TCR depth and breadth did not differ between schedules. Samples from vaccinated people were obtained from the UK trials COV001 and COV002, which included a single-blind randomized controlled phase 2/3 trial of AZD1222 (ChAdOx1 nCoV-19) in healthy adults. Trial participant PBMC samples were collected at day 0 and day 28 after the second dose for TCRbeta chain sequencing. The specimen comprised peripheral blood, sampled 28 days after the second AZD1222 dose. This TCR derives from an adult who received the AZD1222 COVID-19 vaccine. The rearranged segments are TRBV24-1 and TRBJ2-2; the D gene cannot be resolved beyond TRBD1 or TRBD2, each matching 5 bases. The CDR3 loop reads CATSGGRWENGELFF. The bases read TGTGCCACCAGTGGGGGCAGGTGGGAGAACGGGGAGCTGTTTTTT.